This TCR beta chain was captured by sequencing in a study of read filtering for tumor transcriptome and immune sequencing. In its sample, this clonotype was seen many times. Molecular barcoded adaptors covering alpha/delta and beta/gamma chains were used on approximately 400 ng RNA. MiXCR, run by TCRdb on the reads, gives a single entry per CDR3 protein. The top ten hold approximately 34% of the sample, which has about 37,000 distinct CDR3 sequences, 12% seen once. The sequenced sample consisted of a population of CD138-negative cells sorted from bone marrow. The TCR comes from a donor aged 40 or older with multiple myeloma.

CDR3 amino acids: CAISDRSYEQYF. The CDR3 DNA reads as TGTGCCATCAGTGACCGGAGCTACGAGCAGTACTTC. V gene TRBV10-3 combines with J gene TRBJ2-7; D ambiguous. This CDR3 contains 12 residues. Per the germline V gene, CDR1 is ENHRY and CDR2 is SYGVKD. The V and J ends lost 3 bases and 3 bases respectively, with 6 bases between them.